The clone carrying this T cell receptor (beta chain) has a count of ten or more. From RNA, the CDR3 regions of TCR beta chains were amplified and sequenced. After a first-round RT-PCR with HTBI primers, a second-round multiplex PCR was run. MiXCR was run by TCRdb on the multiplex PCR reads, yielding one entry per CDR3 protein. The sample yields over 450,000 distinct CDR3 sequences, approximately 15% seen once. The sample comes from a study of Graves' ophthalmopathy and Graves' hyperthyroidism. Trimming took 0 bases from V and 1 from J; bases not matched to a gene: 5. The CDR3 runs 16 residues. The germline gives CDR1 LGHDT, CDR2 YNNKEL (reference sequence). For donors with ophthalmopathy, the disease showed moderate-to-severe activity, reached CAS ≥3 and NOSPECS ≥4, and had lasted under 3 months.

Sequencing was carried out using blood. The chain recombines TRBV3-1 with TRBJ1-2, with 7 nucleotides matching TRBD1. The clonotype was recovered from a woman aged 25 to 39 with Graves' ophthalmopathy. The CDR3 here is CASSQDMGQFNYGYTF. CDR3 sequence (DNA): TGTGCCAGCAGCCAAGATATGGGACAGTTTAACTATGGCTACACCTTC. The whole variable domain, filled in from reference TRBV3-1 and TRBJ1-2, reads DTAVSQTPKYLVTQMGNDKSIKCEQNLGHDTMYWYKQDSKKFLKIMFSYNNKELIINETVPNRFSPKSPDKAHLNLHINSLELGDSAVYFCASSQDMGQFNYGYTFGSGTRLTVV.